This TCR beta chain was sequenced during a study of blood T cell repertoires in COVID-19. Germline V gene data show CDR1 as LGHNA and CDR2 as YNFKEQ. The V segment lost 8 bases and the J segment 0 bases; nucleotides outside the gene matches: 9. The CDR3 length is 17 residues. Source study methods: Reference gene primer amplification gave estimated nucleated cell counts. Libraries were prepared by immunoSEQ multiplex PCR; TCRdb keeps only in-frame clonotypes and omits some of them. From that table come the V and J calls and clone size; the DNA was used to work out D and trimming. The sample yields over 200,000 clones, 80% to 90% seen once.

This sequence joins TRBV4-2 and TRBJ2-2; 10 bases match TRBD1. This TCR came from a woman aged 30 to 39 who had been exposed to COVID-19. Sample: PBMCs or T cells enriched from blood (not recorded which). The CDR3 loop is CASRSPGQGPNTGELFF. In DNA form, the CDR3 reads TGTGCCAGCCGCTCCCCGGGACAGGGGCCGAACACCGGGGAGCTGTTTTTT.